These T cell receptor beta chains were read from a single sample in a study of cytomegalovirus exposure and HLA in healthy donors. Here immunoSEQ multiplex PCR was the method, and the copy in TCRdb shows in-frame clones only, minus some. Counted here are about 78,000 clones, roughly 83% occurring once; the ten biggest clones make up roughly 2.3%. The specimen sequenced was PBMCs. The receptors shown here come from a woman between 50 and 59 years old in good health and CMV-seronegative. Each CDR3 is given with its conserved first and last residue. D genes are given only for firm matches. Only part of the rows carry a size: once, few, many, or a class if the clone is expanded.

j_gene: TRBJ1-1
len: 14
v_gene: TRBV10-3
abundance: once
d_gene: TRBD1
CDR3nt: TGTGCCATCAGCCAGATACAGGGGAATACTGAAGCTTTCTTT
CDR3aa: CAISQIQGNTEAFF

j_gene: TRBJ2-7
len: 14
v_gene: TRBV28
abundance: .
d_gene: TRBD2
CDR3nt: TGTGCCAGCAGTATCGGGACTAGGGGTTACGAGCAGTACTTC
CDR3aa: CASSIGTRGYEQYF

j_gene: TRBJ1-6
len: 21
v_gene: TRBV4-2
abundance: .
d_gene: TRBD1
CDR3nt: TGTGCCAGCAGCCCGTTCGCTGGACTCCTCGGGACAGGGAACTCCAATTCACCCCTCCACTTT
CDR3aa: CASSPFAGLLGTGNSNSPLHF

j_gene: TRBJ1-4
len: 13
v_gene: TRBV11-2
abundance: .
d_gene: .
CDR3nt: TGTGCCAGCAGCTTAGTGTCCGTGGGGCAACTGTTTTTT
CDR3aa: CASSLVSVGQLFF

j_gene: TRBJ1-1
len: 16
v_gene: TRBV28
abundance: few
d_gene: .
CDR3nt: .
CDR3aa: CASSSSGRGSDTEAFF

j_gene: TRBJ1-1
len: 14
v_gene: TRBV2
abundance: .
d_gene: .
CDR3nt: TGTGCCAGCAGTGATGGCCTTACGAACACTGAAGCTTTCTTT
CDR3aa: CASSDGLTNTEAFF

j_gene: TRBJ1-1
len: 13
v_gene: TRBV18
abundance: .
d_gene: .
CDR3nt: TGTGCCAGCTCACCAGTTCCGGGTTCTGAAGCTTTCTTT
CDR3aa: CASSPVPGSEAFF

j_gene: TRBJ1-2
len: 15
v_gene: TRBV19
abundance: once
d_gene: TRBD1
CDR3nt: TGTGCCAGTAGCCTTCGGACAGGGGGTAACTATGGCTACACCTTC
CDR3aa: CASSLRTGGNYGYTF

j_gene: TRBJ2-7
len: 12
v_gene: TRBV6-6
abundance: .
d_gene: .
CDR3nt: TGTGCCAGCAGTTACGGGCCCTACGAGCAGTACTTC
CDR3aa: CASSYGPYEQYF

j_gene: TRBJ1-3
len: 14
v_gene: TRBV30
abundance: .
d_gene: .
CDR3nt: TGTGCCTGGACCCGCGGCTCCTCTGGAAACACCATATATTTT
CDR3aa: CAWTRGSSGNTIYF

j_gene: TRBJ2-5
len: 14
v_gene: TRBV6-1
abundance: few
d_gene: .
CDR3nt: TGTGCCAGCAGTGCGGGTTGGTCCCCAGAGACCCAGTACTTC
CDR3aa: CASSAGWSPETQYF

j_gene: TRBJ1-5
len: 15
v_gene: TRBV7-9
abundance: .
d_gene: TRBD1
CDR3nt: TGTGCCAGCAGCTTAGACAGGGGTAGCAATCAGCCCCAGCATTTT
CDR3aa: CASSLDRGSNQPQHF

j_gene: TRBJ2-3
len: 17
v_gene: TRBV28
abundance: few
d_gene: .
CDR3nt: TGTGCCAGCAGTTTACCCATTGACAGAGAGAACACAGATACGCAGTATTTT
CDR3aa: CASSLPIDRENTDTQYF

j_gene: TRBJ1-1
len: 14
v_gene: TRBV5-1
abundance: .
d_gene: .
CDR3nt: TGCGCCAGCGCTCTACGGTCTTCGAACACTGAAGCTTTCTTT
CDR3aa: CASALRSSNTEAFF

j_gene: TRBJ2-2
len: 16
v_gene: TRBV7-2
abundance: .
d_gene: TRBD2
CDR3nt: TGTGCCAGTGGGAAGCGGGGAACCGGGAGGACCGGGGAGCTGTTTTTT
CDR3aa: CASGKRGTGRTGELFF

j_gene: TRBJ2-3
len: 14
v_gene: TRBV29-1
abundance: .
d_gene: TRBD2
CDR3nt: TGCAGCGTTGTTAGCGGGCCACGAGGAGATACGCAGTATTTT
CDR3aa: CSVVSGPRGDTQYF

j_gene: TRBJ2-5
len: 16
v_gene: TRBV19
abundance: .
d_gene: TRBD1
CDR3nt: TGTGCCAGTAGTATCCGGGCTGGGACAGAAGAAGAGACCCAGTACTTC
CDR3aa: CASSIRAGTEEETQYF

j_gene: TRBJ2-5
len: 14
v_gene: TRBV5-8
abundance: once
d_gene: .
CDR3nt: TGTGCCAGCAGCTTGAGCGCCGGGATTGGGGAGCAGTACTTC
CDR3aa: CASSLSAGIGEQYF

j_gene: TRBJ2-5
len: 15
v_gene: TRBV4-3
abundance: .
d_gene: .
CDR3nt: TGCGCCAGCAGCCAAGATCCTGGCCCAAGAGAGACCCAGTACTTC
CDR3aa: CASSQDPGPRETQYF

j_gene: TRBJ2-7
len: 16
v_gene: TRBV28
abundance: few
d_gene: TRBD2
CDR3nt: TGTGCCAGCACCACACTAGCGGGAGTTCGCTCCTACGAGCAGTACTTC
CDR3aa: CASTTLAGVRSYEQYF

j_gene: TRBJ1-2
len: 15
v_gene: TRBV6-5
abundance: .
d_gene: .
CDR3nt: TGTGCCAGCAGTGGGTTTGGGCAGATTAACTATGGCTACACCTTC
CDR3aa: CASSGFGQINYGYTF

j_gene: TRBJ2-1
len: 15
v_gene: TRBV5-1
abundance: .
d_gene: TRBD1
CDR3nt: TGCGCCAGCAACTCTATCGACAGGGGACTCAACGAGCAGTTCTTC
CDR3aa: CASNSIDRGLNEQFF

j_gene: TRBJ2-5
len: 17
v_gene: TRBV6-1
abundance: .
d_gene: TRBD2
CDR3nt: TGTGCCAGCAGTGGCCGGATCCTGACTAGCGGAGAAGAGACCCAGTACTTC
CDR3aa: CASSGRILTSGEETQYF

j_gene: TRBJ2-7
len: 13
v_gene: TRBV5-6
abundance: .
d_gene: .
CDR3nt: TGTGCCAGCAGCCTAAAGCCAGCCAGGGAGCAGTACTTC
CDR3aa: CASSLKPAREQYF

j_gene: TRBJ1-1
len: 13
v_gene: TRBV28
abundance: .
d_gene: TRBD1
CDR3nt: TGTGCCAGCAACAGGGGTGGCGGTGGCGAAGCTTTCTTT
CDR3aa: CASNRGGGGEAFF

j_gene: TRBJ2-2
len: 15
v_gene: TRBV5-1
abundance: .
d_gene: .
CDR3nt: TGCGCCAGCAGCACCCGGACATCTTTTTCCGGGGAGCTGTTTTTT
CDR3aa: CASSTRTSFSGELFF

j_gene: TRBJ2-7
len: 15
v_gene: TRBV10-3
abundance: few
d_gene: .
CDR3nt: TGTGCCATCAGTGTAGTCGGGATCCAATCCTACGAGCAGTACTTC
CDR3aa: CAISVVGIQSYEQYF

j_gene: TRBJ1-2
len: 16
v_gene: TRBV25-1
abundance: few
d_gene: .
CDR3nt: TGTGCCAGCAGTGAACCCCGGCGGGTAGGGTTGGATGGCTACACCTTC
CDR3aa: CASSEPRRVGLDGYTF

j_gene: TRBJ1-1
len: 14
v_gene: TRBV6-1
abundance: .
d_gene: .
CDR3nt: TGTGCCAGCAGGGGCGGGACCGGCAACACTGAAGCTTTCTTT
CDR3aa: CASRGGTGNTEAFF

j_gene: TRBJ1-4
len: 14
v_gene: TRBV6-6
abundance: .
d_gene: TRBD1
CDR3nt: TGTGCCAGCAGTCGGACAGGGGTTAATGAAAAACTGTTTTTT
CDR3aa: CASSRTGVNEKLFF

j_gene: TRBJ1-2
len: 15
v_gene: TRBV28
abundance: .
d_gene: TRBD1
CDR3nt: TGTGCCAGCAGTCCAAGAGGGGGCCGGATATCTGGCTACACCTTC
CDR3aa: CASSPRGGRISGYTF

j_gene: TRBJ1-2
len: 14
v_gene: TRBV9
abundance: .
d_gene: TRBD1
CDR3nt: TGTGCCAGCAAAGGGGGCCCAAGAGAGCTTGGCTACACCTTC
CDR3aa: CASKGGPRELGYTF

j_gene: TRBJ2-6
len: 14
v_gene: TRBV27
abundance: .
d_gene: .
CDR3nt: TGTGCCAGCAGTTTAGAGTCTGGGGCCAACGTCCTGACTTTC
CDR3aa: CASSLESGANVLTF

j_gene: TRBJ2-2
len: 14
v_gene: TRBV5-1
abundance: .
d_gene: .
CDR3nt: TGCGCCAGCAGCTTGGGCAGGGGGGCCGGGGAGCTGTTTTTT
CDR3aa: CASSLGRGAGELFF

j_gene: TRBJ2-1
len: 17
v_gene: TRBV27
abundance: .
d_gene: TRBD2
CDR3nt: TGTGCCAGCAGTTTACATACTAGCGGGGTCGCCTACAATGAGCAGTTCTTC
CDR3aa: CASSLHTSGVAYNEQFF

j_gene: TRBJ1-1
len: 14
v_gene: TRBV6-6
abundance: .
d_gene: .
CDR3nt: TGTGCCAGCAGACTGAATACAGGTTACACTGAAGCTTTCTTT
CDR3aa: CASRLNTGYTEAFF

j_gene: TRBJ1-1
len: 13
v_gene: TRBV5-1
abundance: .
d_gene: .
CDR3nt: TGCGCCAGCAGCTGGGGACAGAACACTGAAGCTTTCTTT
CDR3aa: CASSWGQNTEAFF

j_gene: TRBJ2-3
len: 14
v_gene: TRBV2
abundance: .
d_gene: TRBD2
CDR3nt: TGTGCCAGCAGTCTAGGACTAGCGGCAGATACGCAGTATTTT
CDR3aa: CASSLGLAADTQYF

j_gene: TRBJ2-1
len: 16
v_gene: TRBV11-2
abundance: .
d_gene: TRBD2
CDR3nt: TGTGCCAGCAGCTTAGAATTGACTAGCGGATACAATGAGCAGTTCTTC
CDR3aa: CASSLELTSGYNEQFF

j_gene: TRBJ2-5
len: 14
v_gene: TRBV29-1
abundance: .
d_gene: .
CDR3nt: TGCAGCGTTGATGGCACAGGGAGCCAAGAGACCCAGTACTTC
CDR3aa: CSVDGTGSQETQYF

j_gene: TRBJ1-2
len: 16
v_gene: TRBV19
abundance: .
d_gene: .
CDR3nt: TGTGCCAGTACCCGAGAAGGGGAGGGACATAACTATGGCTACACCTTC
CDR3aa: CASTREGEGHNYGYTF

j_gene: TRBJ2-2
len: 15
v_gene: TRBV11-1
abundance: .
d_gene: TRBD1
CDR3nt: TGTGCCAGCAGCACCGGGACAGGGGGCACCGGGGAGCTGTTTTTT
CDR3aa: CASSTGTGGTGELFF

j_gene: TRBJ2-7
len: 16
v_gene: TRBV28
abundance: .
d_gene: .
CDR3nt: TGTGCCAGCAGGCGGGACTTAACCCTGGCTACCTACGAGCAGTACTTC
CDR3aa: CASRRDLTLATYEQYF

j_gene: TRBJ1-1
len: 15
v_gene: TRBV9
abundance: .
d_gene: .
CDR3nt: TGTGCCAGCAGCGTAGCTGGAGGAGGGAACACTGAAGCTTTCTTT
CDR3aa: CASSVAGGGNTEAFF

j_gene: TRBJ2-7
len: 14
v_gene: TRBV7-9
abundance: .
d_gene: .
CDR3nt: TGTGCCAGCAGCTTCGGCCAGGGGATTTACGAGCAGTACTTC
CDR3aa: CASSFGQGIYEQYF

j_gene: TRBJ1-5
len: 15
v_gene: TRBV19
abundance: .
d_gene: .
CDR3nt: TGTGCCAGTAGTGAGGTAATGACAGGCAATCAGCCCCAGCATTTT
CDR3aa: CASSEVMTGNQPQHF

j_gene: TRBJ2-3
len: 19
v_gene: TRBV11-3
abundance: .
d_gene: TRBD1
CDR3nt: TGTGCCAGCAGCTTAGGAGGGGGACAGGGTGGAACTAGCACAGATACGCAGTATTTT
CDR3aa: CASSLGGGQGGTSTDTQYF

j_gene: TRBJ2-2
len: 13
v_gene: TRBV10-3
abundance: .
d_gene: TRBD1
CDR3nt: TGTGCCATCAGGACAGGGGGCTCCGGGGAGCTGTTTTTT
CDR3aa: CAIRTGGSGELFF

j_gene: TRBJ2-7
len: 14
v_gene: TRBV5-1
abundance: few
d_gene: .
CDR3nt: TGCGCCAGCAGCTTGATAACTAGTAGCCTTGAGCAGTACTTC
CDR3aa: CASSLITSSLEQYF

j_gene: TRBJ2-3
len: 17
v_gene: TRBV4-1
abundance: few
d_gene: .
CDR3nt: TGCGCCAGCAGCCAAGATGGAGTACCTCCTAGCACAGATACGCAGTATTTT
CDR3aa: CASSQDGVPPSTDTQYF

j_gene: TRBJ2-7
len: 15
v_gene: TRBV4-2
abundance: .
d_gene: TRBD2
CDR3nt: TGTGCCAGCAGCCCTAGGGCGCGGGAGGGGTACGAGCAGTACTTC
CDR3aa: CASSPRAREGYEQYF